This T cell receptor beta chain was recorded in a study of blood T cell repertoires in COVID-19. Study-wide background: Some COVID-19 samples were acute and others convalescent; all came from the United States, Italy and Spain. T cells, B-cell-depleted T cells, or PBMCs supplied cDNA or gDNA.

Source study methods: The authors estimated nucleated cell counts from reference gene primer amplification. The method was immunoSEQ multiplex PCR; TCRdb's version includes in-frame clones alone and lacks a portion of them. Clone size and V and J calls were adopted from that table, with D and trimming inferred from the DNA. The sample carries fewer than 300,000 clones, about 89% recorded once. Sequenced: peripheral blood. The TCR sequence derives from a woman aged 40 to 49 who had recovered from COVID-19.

The CDR3 DNA sequence: TGTGCCAGCAGCTTAGCGGGGGCGGACCGGGAGACCCAGTACTTC. Translating it yields CASSLAGADRETQYF. The chain links TRBV7-9 to TRBJ2-5; a possible D gene is TRBD1 (6 bases). The CDR3 has 15 residues. CDR1 is SEHNR, CDR2 FQNEAQ, per germline (reference sequence). Trimming cost V 0 bases and J 5 bases, with 13 bases left between them.